One sample yielded the 9 T cell receptor beta chains listed below, sequenced in a study of identical twins. TCRdb ran MiXCR on the 5' RACE reads and lists one entry per CDR3 protein. Among about 340,000 distinct CDR3 sequences listed, 12% were seen once. A further study also used this sample, focusing on yellow fever vaccine responses in identical twins.

Sequencing was carried out using CD8+ T cells sorted from blood. The receptors shown here come from a woman younger than 30 in good health.

The rearrangement links TRBV5-1 to TRBJ1-1; D is unclear. This CDR3 comprises 14 residues. V shed 5 bases and J shed 8 bases, with 19 bases lying between them. The germline CDR1 and CDR2 sequences are SGHRS and YFSETQ. The DNA of the CDR3 is TGCGCCAGCAGTTCAGACGGCCTTGAAGCGGAAGCTTTCTTT. Translated, it gives CASSSDGLEAEAFF. Looking up the rest from reference TRBV5-1 and TRBJ1-1 gives the full variable domain: KAGVTQTPRYLIKTRGQQVTLSCSPISGHRSVSWYQQTPGQGLQFLFEYFSETQRNKGNFPGRFSGRQFSNSRSEMNVSTLELGDSALYLCASSSDGLEAEAFFGQGTRLTVV.

This clonotype was observed at least ten times. This chain links TRBV24-1 with TRBJ2-1; D possibly uses TRBD1 or TRBD2 (6 bases each). V lost 9 bases and J 5 bases, leaving 19 bases between the germline ends. The length of the CDR3 is 15 residues. Looked up from germline, CDR1 is KGHDR and CDR2 is SFDVKD. The CDR3 DNA sequence: TGTGCCACCCCCCCCAGGGAACGGGGGCACAATGAGCAGTTCTTC. Amino acids: CATPPRERGHNEQFF.

The chain has TRBV10-3 and TRBJ2-7; D not resolved. CDR3 size: 16 residues. Germline CDR1 reads ENHRY; CDR2 reads SYGVKD. V was cut by 3 bases and J by 2 bases, with 17 bases left in between. The CDR3 DNA reads TGTGCCATCAGTGACGTAATCGTGACCGCCACCTACGAGCAGTACTTC. Amino acid sequence: CAISDVIVTATYEQYF.

CDR3 protein: CASSLSFGTVNTEAFF. The CDR3, as DNA: TGTGCCAGCAGTTTATCGTTTGGGACAGTGAACACTGAAGCTTTCTTT. The gene calls are TRBV27 and TRBJ1-1, with 7 bases identical to TRBD1. Losses at the gene ends were 0 bases for V and 0 bases for J; bases not matched to a gene: 4. The germline gives CDR1 MNHEY, CDR2 SMNVEV (reference sequence). The CDR3 consists of 16 residues.

This clonotype was detected ten times or more. This chain uses TRBV27 with TRBJ1-1, with D perhaps matching TRBD1 (5 bases). This CDR3 region has 13 residues. Trimming removed 6 bases from V and 0 bases from J, with 8 bases in between. CDR1 and CDR2 from the germline V gene are MNHEY and SMNVEV (reference sequence). As DNA, the CDR3 is TGTGCCAGCAGGCAGGGCATGAACACTGAAGCTTTCTTT. Translated, it gives CASRQGMNTEAFF.

The chain has TRBV19 and TRBJ2-7; TRBD2 is a possible D gene (7 bases). V lost 3 bases to trimming and J lost 5 bases, with 17 bases between them. The CDR3 runs to 15 residues. The germline gives CDR1 LNHDA, CDR2 SQIVND (reference sequence). The CDR3 coding sequence is TGTGCCAGTAGTATCCGCGGGGGCCCCTTGAACGAGCAGTACTTC. Translated, it gives CASSIRGGPLNEQYF.

This clonotype was detected many times. The V and J genes are TRBV29-1 and TRBJ2-4; 11 bases line up with TRBD1. V lost 0 bases, J lost 4 bases, and 5 bases stayed unmatched. The CDR3 contains 16 residues. The germline CDR1 and CDR2 sequences are SQVTM and ANQGSEA. The CDR3 here is CSVEDMGDRGKNIQYF. In DNA form, the CDR3 reads TGCAGCGTTGAAGATATGGGGGACAGGGGGAAAAACATTCAGTACTTC.

This clonotype was seen just once. DNA of the CDR3: TGTGCCAGCACCTCGGATACCACAGATACGCAGTATTTT. Its protein is CASTSDTTDTQYF. V and J are TRBV6-1 and TRBJ2-3; D is undetermined. V dropped 7 bases and J dropped 2 bases, with 10 bases sitting between them. The CDR3 loop spans 13 amino acids. The V gene's germline CDR1 is MNHNS and CDR2 SASEGT.

The CDR3: CAADRAAYNEQFF. CDR3 sequence (DNA): TGTGCCGCAGACAGGGCCGCCTACAATGAGCAGTTCTTC. The rearrangement joins TRBV2 to TRBJ2-1, with 7 positions matching TRBD1. Germline values: CDR1 SNHLY, CDR2 FYNNEI. This CDR3 is 13 amino acids long. The trim removed 11 bases at V and 2 bases at J, leaving 6 bases unmatched. Supplemented by reference TRBV2 and TRBJ2-1, the full variable domain reads EPEVTQTPSHQVTQMGQEVILRCVPISNHLYFYWYRQILGQKVEFLVSFYNNEISEKSEIFDDQFSVERPDGSNFTLKIRSTKLEDSAMYFCAADRAAYNEQFFGPGTRLTVL.